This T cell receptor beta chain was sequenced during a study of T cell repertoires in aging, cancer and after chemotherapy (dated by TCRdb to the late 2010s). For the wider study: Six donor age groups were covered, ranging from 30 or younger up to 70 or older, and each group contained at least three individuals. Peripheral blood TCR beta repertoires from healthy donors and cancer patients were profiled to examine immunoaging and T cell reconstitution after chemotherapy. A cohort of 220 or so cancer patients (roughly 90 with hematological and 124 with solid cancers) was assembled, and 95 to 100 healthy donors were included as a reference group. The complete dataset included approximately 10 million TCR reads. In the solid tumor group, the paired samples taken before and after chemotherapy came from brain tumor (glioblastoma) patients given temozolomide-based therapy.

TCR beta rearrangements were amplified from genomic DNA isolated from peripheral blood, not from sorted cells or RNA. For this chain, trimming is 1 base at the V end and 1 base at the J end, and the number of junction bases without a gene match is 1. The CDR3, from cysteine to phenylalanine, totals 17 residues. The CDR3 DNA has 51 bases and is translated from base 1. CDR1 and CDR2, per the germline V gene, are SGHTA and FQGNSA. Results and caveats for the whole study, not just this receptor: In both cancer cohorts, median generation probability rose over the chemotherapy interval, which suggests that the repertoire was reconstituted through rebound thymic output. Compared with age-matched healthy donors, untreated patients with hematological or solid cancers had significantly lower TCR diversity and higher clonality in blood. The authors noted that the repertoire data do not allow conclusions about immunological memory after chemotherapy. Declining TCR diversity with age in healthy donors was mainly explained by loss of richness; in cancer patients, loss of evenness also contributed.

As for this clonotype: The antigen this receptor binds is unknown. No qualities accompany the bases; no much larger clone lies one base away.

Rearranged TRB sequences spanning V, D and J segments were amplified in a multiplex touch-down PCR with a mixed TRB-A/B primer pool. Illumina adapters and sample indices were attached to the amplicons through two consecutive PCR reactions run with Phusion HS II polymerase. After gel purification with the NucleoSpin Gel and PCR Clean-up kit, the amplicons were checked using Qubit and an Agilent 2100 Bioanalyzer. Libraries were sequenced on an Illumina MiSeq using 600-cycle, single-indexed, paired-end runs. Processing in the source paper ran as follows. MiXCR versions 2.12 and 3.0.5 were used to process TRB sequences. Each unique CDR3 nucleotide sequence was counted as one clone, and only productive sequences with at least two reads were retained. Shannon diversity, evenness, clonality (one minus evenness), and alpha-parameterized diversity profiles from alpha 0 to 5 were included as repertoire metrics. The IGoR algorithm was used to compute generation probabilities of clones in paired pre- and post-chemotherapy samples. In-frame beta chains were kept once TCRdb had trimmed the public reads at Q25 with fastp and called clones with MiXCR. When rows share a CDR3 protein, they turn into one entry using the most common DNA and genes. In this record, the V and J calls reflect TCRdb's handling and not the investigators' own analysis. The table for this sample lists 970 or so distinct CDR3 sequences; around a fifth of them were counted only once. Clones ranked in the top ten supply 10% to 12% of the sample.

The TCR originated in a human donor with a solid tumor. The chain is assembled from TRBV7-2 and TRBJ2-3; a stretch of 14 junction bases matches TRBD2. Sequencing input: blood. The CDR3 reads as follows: CASSLGGLAGGTDTQYF. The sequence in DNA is TGTGCCAGCAGCTTAGGGGGACTAGCGGGGGGCACAGATACGCAGTATTTT.